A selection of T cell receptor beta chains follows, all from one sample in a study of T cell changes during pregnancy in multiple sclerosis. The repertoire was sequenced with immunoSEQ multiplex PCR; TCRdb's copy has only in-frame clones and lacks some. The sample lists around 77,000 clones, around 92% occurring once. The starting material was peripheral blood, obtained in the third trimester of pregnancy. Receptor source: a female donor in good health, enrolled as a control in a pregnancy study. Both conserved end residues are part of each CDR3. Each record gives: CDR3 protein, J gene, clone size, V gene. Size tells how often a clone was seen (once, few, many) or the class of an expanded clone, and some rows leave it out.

CASSQTMTDTYGYTF,TRBJ1-2,.,TRBV11-2
CASSESGTHQPQHF,TRBJ1-5,once,TRBV6-1
CASSDSRGHTDTQYF,TRBJ2-3,.,TRBV6-4
CASSRGLEQYF,TRBJ2-7,once,TRBV5-6
CASKADRGQDTQYF,TRBJ2-3,.,TRBV5-1
CASSYFLSTDTQYF,TRBJ2-3,.,TRBV9
CASSIVPVNQPQHF,TRBJ1-5,many,TRBV19
CAPRAGDTEAFF,TRBJ1-1,.,TRBV6-6
CASRRQGLIGPNEQYF,TRBJ2-7,.,TRBV5-1
CATSREGEGYEQYF,TRBJ2-7,.,TRBV15
CASSVHRGLGETQYF,TRBJ2-5,few,TRBV19
CASSYLGQGNEQYF,TRBJ2-7,.,TRBV6-5
CAWRGLAVKNEQYF,TRBJ2-7,.,TRBV30
CASSLTGAYGYTF,TRBJ1-2,.,TRBV11-2
CASSFHGRANQPQHF,TRBJ1-5,.,TRBV5-4
CASGTGVVEQYF,TRBJ2-7,.,TRBV30
CASRAGARHNEQFF,TRBJ2-1,.,TRBV28
CASAAGGAGYTF,TRBJ1-2,.,TRBV12-5
CASSFIGKGEGYTF,TRBJ1-2,.,TRBV27
CASSLKQGGNYGYTF,TRBJ1-2,.,TRBV27
CASSYSRSGSYEQYF,TRBJ2-7,.,TRBV6-5
CASSREMAGAGISYEQYF,TRBJ2-7,.,TRBV4-3
CASSPVNTGELFF,TRBJ2-2,.,TRBV7-2
CASSFDLGRAYEQYF,TRBJ2-7,.,TRBV5-1
CASSPQQGAYYGYTF,TRBJ1-2,.,TRBV18
CASSLILAGGPYEQFF,TRBJ2-1,.,TRBV5-6
CASSYEGDYGYTF,TRBJ1-2,few,TRBV6-5
CASSDLSNQPQHF,TRBJ1-5,.,TRBV2
CASSTEDRDVDEQFF,TRBJ2-1,.,TRBV5-1
CASSDGWAEAFF,TRBJ1-1,.,TRBV2
CASSPGTGTFYGYTF,TRBJ1-2,.,TRBV5-5
CASSLVMGGGSYEQYF,TRBJ2-7,.,TRBV5-1
CASGQGRTGEQYF,TRBJ2-7,.,TRBV2
CATSTGQGYEQYF,TRBJ2-7,.,TRBV15
CASRFWGPGRQETQYF,TRBJ2-5,.,TRBV27
CASSLAEGGPGELFF,TRBJ2-2,.,TRBV5-1
CASSTRGMVEKLFF,TRBJ1-4,.,TRBV19
CASSYTTGTSYNEQFF,TRBJ2-1,once,TRBV6-5
CASSRRPGVYGYTF,TRBJ1-2,.,TRBV28
CASSLGTAANYGYTF,TRBJ1-2,.,TRBV7-2
CASSLTSGDTDTQYF,TRBJ2-3,.,TRBV7-9
CASTPGGTARGYTF,TRBJ1-2,.,TRBV6-1
CASSLARKNTEAFF,TRBJ1-1,.,TRBV7-9
CASSAGLNQPQHF,TRBJ1-5,.,TRBV5-1
CASGPGGARYNEQFF,TRBJ2-1,.,TRBV5-1
CASSPLTYGNTIYF,TRBJ1-3,.,TRBV6-1
CAWSRGNTIYF,TRBJ1-3,.,TRBV30
CASSLFLRGRRGYTF,TRBJ1-2,.,TRBV28
CASSIEGRSNNEQFF,TRBJ2-1,.,TRBV19
CASKGGGVGYTF,TRBJ1-2,once,TRBV6-1
CASSLVVGAYTF,TRBJ1-2,.,TRBV5-6
CASSLGPGGTEAFF,TRBJ1-1,.,TRBV7-8
CASSPTTGPGNEKLFF,TRBJ1-4,.,TRBV18
CASSSPLWREADTQYF,TRBJ2-3,once,TRBV6-6
CASSPSRDNEQFF,TRBJ2-1,.,TRBV18
CASSPTVRRYEQYF,TRBJ2-7,.,TRBV6-5
CASSPLTGDTEAFF,TRBJ1-1,.,TRBV7-9